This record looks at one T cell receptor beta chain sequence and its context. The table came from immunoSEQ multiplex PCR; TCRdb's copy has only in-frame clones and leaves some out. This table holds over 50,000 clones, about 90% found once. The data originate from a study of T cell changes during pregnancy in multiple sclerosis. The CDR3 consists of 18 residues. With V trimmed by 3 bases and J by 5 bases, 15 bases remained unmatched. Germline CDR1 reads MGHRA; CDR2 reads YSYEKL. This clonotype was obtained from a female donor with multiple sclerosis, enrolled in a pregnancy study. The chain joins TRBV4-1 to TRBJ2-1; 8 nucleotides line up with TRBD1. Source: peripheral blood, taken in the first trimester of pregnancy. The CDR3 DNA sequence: TGCGCCAGCAGCCAGACAGGAATGGGACAGGAATCCAACAATGAGCAGTTCTTC. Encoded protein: CASSQTGMGQESNNEQFF.